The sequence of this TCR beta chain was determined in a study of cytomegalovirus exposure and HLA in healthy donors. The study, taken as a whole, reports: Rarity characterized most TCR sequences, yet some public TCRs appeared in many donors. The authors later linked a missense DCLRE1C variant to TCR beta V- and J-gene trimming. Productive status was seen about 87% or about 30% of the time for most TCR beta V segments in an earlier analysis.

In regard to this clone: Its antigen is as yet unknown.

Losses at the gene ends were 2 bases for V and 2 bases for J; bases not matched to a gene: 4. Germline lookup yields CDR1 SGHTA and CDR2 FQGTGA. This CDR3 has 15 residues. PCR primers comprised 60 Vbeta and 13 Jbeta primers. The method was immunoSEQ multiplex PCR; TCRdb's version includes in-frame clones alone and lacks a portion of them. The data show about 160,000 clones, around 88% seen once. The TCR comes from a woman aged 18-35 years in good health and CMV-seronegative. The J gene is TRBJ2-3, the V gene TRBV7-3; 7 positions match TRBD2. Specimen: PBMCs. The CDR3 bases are TGTGCCAGCAGCTTAGGGGGGGGAGCCACAGATACGCAGTATTTT. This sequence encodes CASSLGGGATDTQYF. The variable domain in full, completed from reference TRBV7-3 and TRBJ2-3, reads GAGVSQTPSNKVTEKGKYVELRCDPISGHTALYWYRQSLGQGPEFLIYFQGTGAADDSGLPNDRFFAVRPEGSVSTLKIQRTERGDSAVYLCASSLGGGATDTQYFGPGTRLTVL.